The next 18 T cell receptor beta chains were all read from a single sample in a study of blood T cell repertoires in COVID-19. The repertoire was sequenced with immunoSEQ multiplex PCR; TCRdb's copy has only in-frame clones and lacks some. The sample lists under 350,000 clones, approximately 85% occurring once. The sample was peripheral blood. The receptors were sampled from a human donor in a cohort sampled during active COVID-19.

CDR3 loop: CASSTGGINYEQYF. The CDR3 DNA sequence: TGTGCCAGCAGCACCGGGGGGATCAACTACGAGCAGTACTTC. V usage is TRBV7-6 and J usage is TRBJ2-7; 7 bases are shared with TRBD2. Germline loops: CDR1 SGHVS, CDR2 FNYEAQ. The CDR3 is made up of 14 amino acids. Germline trimming cut 5 bases from V and 3 bases from J; bases unmatched to any gene: 7. The full variable domain, rest sourced from reference TRBV7-6 and TRBJ2-7, is GAGVSQSPRYKVTKRGQDVALRCDPISGHVSLYWYRQALGQGPEFLTYFNYEAQQDKSGLPNDRFSAERPEGSISTLTIQRTEQRDSAMYRCASSTGGINYEQYFGPGTRLTVT.

The chain joins TRBV18 to TRBJ2-7; D remains unclear. The CDR3 runs to 14 residues. CDR1 and CDR2 from the germline V gene are KGHSH and LQKENI. V dropped 3 bases and J dropped 0 bases, with 9 bases sitting between them. The CDR3 DNA reads TGTGCCAGCTCACCGACTGACTTCTCCTACGAGCAGTACTTC. This translates into CASSPTDFSYEQYF.

The rearrangement links TRBV9 to TRBJ2-1; tentative D call: TRBD1 (5 bases). In germline, CDR1 is SGDLS, CDR2 YYNGEE. The CDR3 totals 13 residues. V was shortened by 0 bases and J by 9 bases, with 10 bases between the two germline ends. CDR3 coding DNA: TGTGCCAGCAGCGTAGTGTTAGGGGCTGAGCAGTTCTTC. Residues: CASSVVLGAEQFF.

V gene TRBV19 combines with J gene TRBJ1-1; the D is unclear. V was trimmed by 6 bases and J by 10 bases, leaving 12 bases between them. The CDR3 sequence is 11 residues long. The germline CDR1 and CDR2 sequences are LNHDA and SQIVND (reference sequence). CDR3 coding DNA: TGTGCCAGTAGAATCCCCGGTGGAGCTTTCTTT. Translating gives CASRIPGGAFF. The full variable domain, with the rest looked up from reference TRBV19 and TRBJ1-1, is DGGITQSPKYLFRKEGQNVTLSCEQNLNHDAMYWYRQDPGQGLRLIYYSQIVNDFQKGDIAEGYSVSREKKESFPLTVTSAQKNPTAFYLCASRIPGGAFFGQGTRLTVV.

The count of this clone is one. The gene calls are TRBV27 and TRBJ1-4; TRBD1 matches at 7 bases. CDR3 length: 15 amino acids. The germline gives CDR1 MNHEY, CDR2 SMNVEV (reference sequence). Unmatched junction bases numbered 7, after V lost 5 bases and J lost 4 bases. The CDR3 DNA follows: TGTGCCAGCAGTCCAGGGACAGCTCTTAATGAAAAACTGTTTTTT. Protein: CASSPGTALNEKLFF. Based on the CDR3 plus reference TRBV27 and TRBJ1-4, the full variable domain is EAQVTQNPRYLITVTGKKLTVTCSQNMNHEYMSWYRQDPGLGLRQIYYSMNVEVTDKGDVPEGYKVSRKEKRNFPLILESPSPNQTSLYFCASSPGTALNEKLFFGSGTQLSVL.

The J gene is TRBJ1-4, the V gene TRBV7-8; D remains ambiguous. The CDR3 runs to 15 residues. V was cut by 4 bases and J by 7 bases, with 16 bases left in between. From germline, CDR1 is SGHVS and CDR2 FQNEAQ. The CDR3 here is CASSYTEKDAEKLFF. The DNA for the CDR3 is TGTGCCAGCAGCTACACAGAGAAAGATGCTGAAAAACTGTTTTTT.

The chain employs TRBV20-1 and TRBJ1-2, with a tentative D call TRBD1 (5 bases). The CDR3 has 14 residues. Germline V gives CDR1 DFQATT, CDR2 SNEGSKA (reference sequence). Trimming removed 6 bases from V and 4 bases from J, with 18 bases in between. CDR3 nucleotide sequence: TGCAGTGCCAGTAGGACCGGGGGGACCTATGGCTACACCTTC. This sequence encodes CSASRTGGTYGYTF.

This chain links TRBV24-1 with TRBJ2-6; possible D gene TRBD1, 6 bases. This CDR3 has 17 residues. Trimming pared 3 bases from V and 2 bases from J, leaving 13 bases between. Germline values: CDR1 KGHDR, CDR2 SFDVKD. CDR3 bases: TGTGCCACCAGTGATGGGGGCCGAGGTCCTGGGGCCAACGTCCTGACTTTC. Its protein is CATSDGGRGPGANVLTF.

The DNA of the CDR3 is TGTGCCAGCAGCACAGGGTCCACCGGGGAGCTGTTTTTT. Translated: CASSTGSTGELFF. The chain is built from TRBV7-9 and TRBJ2-2; D is possibly TRBD1 (6 bases). Germline CDR1 reads SEHNR; CDR2 reads FQNEAQ (reference sequence). CDR3 length: 13 residues. Trimming took off 5 bases at V and 4 bases at J, with 8 bases between the two ends.

This chain uses TRBV6-1 with TRBJ1-4; possibly TRBD1 for D (5 bases). This CDR3 has 13 amino acids. V was clipped by 3 bases and J by 8 bases, with 10 bases between them. Germline V gives CDR1 MNHNS, CDR2 SASEGT. The CDR3 sequence: CASSEMGGEKLFF. The DNA of the CDR3 is TGTGCCAGCAGTGAGATGGGGGGAGAAAAACTGTTTTTT.

The chain recombines TRBV6-5 with TRBJ2-3; 7 bases are shared with TRBD2. This CDR3 region has 16 residues. J was trimmed by 0 bases and V by 2 bases; bases with no gene match: 5. Per the germline V gene, CDR1 is MNHEY and CDR2 is SVGAGI. CDR3: CASSYKGGKSTDTQYF. CDR3 nucleotides: TGTGCCAGCAGTTACAAGGGAGGGAAAAGCACAGATACGCAGTATTTT.

The CDR3 DNA reads TGTGCCAGCAGTTTGAGGGTTGTAGGCTATGGCTACACCTTC. Amino acid sequence: CASSLRVVGYGYTF. The genes are TRBV27 and TRBJ1-2; the D is unclear. There are 14 residues in the CDR3. The V end was cut by 3 bases, the J end by 4 bases, with 12 bases between. The germline V gene encodes CDR1 MNHEY and CDR2 SMNVEV (reference sequence).

This clone is a singleton in its sample. The chain carries TRBV30 and TRBJ2-2, with a weak D call TRBD2 (6 bases). The CDR3 contains 15 residues. V lost 0 bases to trimming and J lost 4 bases, with 12 bases between them. The V gene's germline CDR1 is GTSNPN and CDR2 SVGIG (reference sequence). CDR3 sequence (DNA): TGTGCCTGGAGTGTACGGGGAGCGGGCACCGGGGAGCTGTTTTTT. Protein: CAWSVRGAGTGELFF. Together with reference TRBV30 and TRBJ2-2, the CDR3 gives the full variable domain: SQTIHQWPATLVQPVGSPLSLECTVEGTSNPNLYWYRQAAGRGLQLLFYSVGIGQISSEVPQNLSASRPQDRQFILSSKKLLLSDSGFYLCAWSVRGAGTGELFFGEGSRLTVL.

The chain joins TRBV4-1 to TRBJ1-5, with D uncertain. Germline lookup yields CDR1 MGHRA and CDR2 YSYEKL. The CDR3 contains 17 residues. V lost 1 base to trimming and J lost 3 bases, with 16 bases between them. The CDR3 nucleotides read TGCGCCAGCAGCCAAGTGGCCCTCACAGCTCCCAATCAGCCCCAGCATTTT. Protein product: CASSQVALTAPNQPQHF.

This clone was seen a single time. V gene TRBV24-1 combines with J gene TRBJ1-1; D possibly corresponds to TRBD1 (5 bases). This CDR3 contains 14 residues. V gave up 4 bases and J gave up 0 bases, with 8 bases separating them. Germline CDR1 reads KGHDR; CDR2 reads SFDVKD. The CDR3 here is CATSDDSMNTEAFF. Written as DNA, the CDR3 is TGTGCCACCAGTGACGACAGTATGAACACTGAAGCTTTCTTT.

The chain is built from TRBV5-5 and TRBJ1-3, with 10 positions matching TRBD1. Germline V CDR1 and CDR2: SGHKS, YYEKEE (reference sequence). The CDR3 runs 19 residues. V lost 4 bases to trimming and J lost 6 bases; unmatched junction nucleotides: 19. CDR3 loop: CASSPTPGQGLGAVNTIYF. The DNA of the CDR3 is TGTGCCAGCAGCCCCACGCCGGGACAGGGGCTTGGTGCGGTAAACACCATATATTTT.

The chain recombines TRBV15 with TRBJ2-1; the match to TRBD2 covers 9 bases. The germline V gene encodes CDR1 LNHNV and CDR2 YYDKDF (reference sequence). The CDR3 consists of 16 residues. Trimming cost V 1 base and J 9 bases; bases outside gene matches: 10. DNA for the CDR3: TGTGCCACCAGCAGAGGTGGGCGGGGGGGGCAGGTTGAGCAGTTCTTC. Translating it yields CATSRGGRGGQVEQFF.

The V and J genes are TRBV9 and TRBJ2-3; D ambiguous. This CDR3 contains 12 residues. In germline, CDR1 is SGDLS, CDR2 YYNGEE. Trimming took 3 bases from V and 3 from J, leaving 5 bases between them. Written as DNA, the CDR3 is TGTGCCAGCAGCGCCCGGACAGATACGCAGTATTTT. Amino acid sequence: CASSARTDTQYF.